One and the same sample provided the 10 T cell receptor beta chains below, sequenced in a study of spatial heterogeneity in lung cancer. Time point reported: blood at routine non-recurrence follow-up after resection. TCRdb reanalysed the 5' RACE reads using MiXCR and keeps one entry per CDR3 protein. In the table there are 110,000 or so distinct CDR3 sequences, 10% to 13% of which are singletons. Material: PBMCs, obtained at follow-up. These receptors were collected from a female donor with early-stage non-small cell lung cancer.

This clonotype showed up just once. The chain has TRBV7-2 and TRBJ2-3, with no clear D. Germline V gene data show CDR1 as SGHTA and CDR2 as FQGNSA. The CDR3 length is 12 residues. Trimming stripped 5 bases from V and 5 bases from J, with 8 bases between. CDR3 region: CASSTFGDTQYF. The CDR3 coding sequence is TGTGCCAGCAGCACCTTCGGAGATACGCAGTATTTT.

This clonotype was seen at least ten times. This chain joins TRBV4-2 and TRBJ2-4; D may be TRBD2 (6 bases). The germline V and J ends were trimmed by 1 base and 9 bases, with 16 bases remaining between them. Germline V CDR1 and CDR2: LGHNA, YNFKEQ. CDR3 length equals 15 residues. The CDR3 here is CASSQADDGGTIQYF. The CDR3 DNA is TGTGCCAGCAGCCAAGCAGATGACGGGGGTACCATTCAGTACTTC.

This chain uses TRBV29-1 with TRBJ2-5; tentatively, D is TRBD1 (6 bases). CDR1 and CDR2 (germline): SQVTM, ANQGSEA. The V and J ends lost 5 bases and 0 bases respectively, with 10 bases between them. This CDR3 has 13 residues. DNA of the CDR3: TGCAGCGTTCAGGACAGAGACCAAGAGACCCAGTACTTC. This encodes CSVQDRDQETQYF.

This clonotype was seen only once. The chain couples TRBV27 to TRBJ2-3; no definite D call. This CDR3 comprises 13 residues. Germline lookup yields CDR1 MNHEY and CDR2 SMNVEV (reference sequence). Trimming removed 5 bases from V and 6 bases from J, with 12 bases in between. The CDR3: CASSLNPRDTQYF. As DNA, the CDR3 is TGTGCCAGCAGTCTCAACCCTAGGGATACGCAGTATTTT.

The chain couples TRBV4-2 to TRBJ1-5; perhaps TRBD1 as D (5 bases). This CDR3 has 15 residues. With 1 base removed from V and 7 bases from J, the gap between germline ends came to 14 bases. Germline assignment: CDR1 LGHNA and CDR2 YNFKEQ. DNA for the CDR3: TGTGCCAGCAGCCAAGCTATGACAGATTTCCAGCCCCAGCATTTT. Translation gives CASSQAMTDFQPQHF.

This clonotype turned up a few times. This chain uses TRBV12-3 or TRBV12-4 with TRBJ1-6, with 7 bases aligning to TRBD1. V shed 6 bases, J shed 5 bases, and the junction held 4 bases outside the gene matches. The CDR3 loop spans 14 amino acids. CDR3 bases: TGTGCCAGCAGCAGGGACAGTAATAATTCACCCCTCCACTTT. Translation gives CASSRDSNNSPLHF.

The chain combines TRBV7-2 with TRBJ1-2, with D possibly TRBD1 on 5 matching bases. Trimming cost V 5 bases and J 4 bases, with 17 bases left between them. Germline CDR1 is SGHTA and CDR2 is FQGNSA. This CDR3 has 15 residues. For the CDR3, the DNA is TGTGCCAGCAGCCCATCCACAGGAATTCTCTATGGCTACACCTTC. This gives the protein CASSPSTGILYGYTF.

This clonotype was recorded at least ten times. For the CDR3, the DNA is TGTGCCACAGGGAGTTATCATGATTGGGCTGAAGCTTTCTTT. Amino acid sequence: CATGSYHDWAEAFF. The genes are TRBV27 and TRBJ1-1; possible D gene TRBD1, 5 bases. CDR1 is MNHEY and CDR2 is SMNVEV in the germline V gene (reference sequence). The CDR3 is 14 residues long. V dropped 10 bases and J dropped 6 bases, with 21 bases sitting between them.

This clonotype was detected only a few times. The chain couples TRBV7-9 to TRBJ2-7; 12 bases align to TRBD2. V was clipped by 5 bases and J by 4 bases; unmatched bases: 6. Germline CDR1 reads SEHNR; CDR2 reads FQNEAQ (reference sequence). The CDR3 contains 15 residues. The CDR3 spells CASSRRLAGVYEQYF. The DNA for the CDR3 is TGTGCCAGCAGCCGCAGACTAGCGGGAGTATACGAGCAGTACTTC.

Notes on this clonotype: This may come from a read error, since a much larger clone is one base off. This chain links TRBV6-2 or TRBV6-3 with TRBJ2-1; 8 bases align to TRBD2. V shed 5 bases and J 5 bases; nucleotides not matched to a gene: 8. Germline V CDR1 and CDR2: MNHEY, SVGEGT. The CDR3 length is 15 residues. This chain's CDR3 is CASSTRLATHNEQFF. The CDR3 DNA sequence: TGTGCCAGCAGTACCAGACTAGCGACCCACAATGAGCAGTTCTTC.